The subject of this entry is one TCR beta chain. What antigen it recognizes has not been identified. No base quality values were provided; no much bigger clone lies one nucleotide off. The data originate from a study of shared T cell receptors in the human thymus listed by TCRdb under 2021. Describing the broader study: The study investigated the way shared, self-reactive T-cell receptor alpha chains are produced in the human thymus.

V is pruned by 7 bases and J by 7 bases, leaving 10 bases of the junction without a gene match. From cysteine to phenylalanine, the CDR3 is 16 amino acids long. Of the read, only the CDR3 DNA is kept; its 48 bases are in frame from base 1. The germline V gene (reference sequence) supplies CDR1 LNHDA and CDR2 SQIVND. The library relied on the immunoSEQ multiplex PCR assay. Entries here come from immuneACCESS through TCRdb and include only in-frame sequences with V and J called. Some clones fail to appear in such tables; in the studies checked, an unresolved V gene covers under half of the shortfall, and the cause of the remainder is unknown. For this sample there are about 380,000 clones; over 90% appear just once. The ten largest clonotypes hold approximately 0.02% of the sample.

The sample taken for sequencing was thymocytes. The rearranged segments are TRBV19 and TRBJ2-1, with 13 central nucleotides matching TRBD2. The receptor's source is a human donor. The CDR3 is CASTWTSGGTRNEQFF. The DNA sequence follows: TGTGCCAGTACCTGGACTAGCGGGGGTACAAGGAATGAGCAGTTCTTC.